The 5 T cell receptor beta chains in this list originate from one sample, sequenced in a study of Ad26.COV2.S vaccination and SARS-CoV-2 variants. Libraries were prepared by immunoSEQ multiplex PCR; TCRdb keeps only in-frame clonotypes and omits some of them. The data show just over 350,000 clones, about 92% seen once. The specimen was peripheral blood, collected after recovery from COVID-19. The source of these receptors is a human donor who had recovered from COVID-19.

The V call is TRBV7-6, the J call TRBJ1-3; D ambiguous. This CDR3 has 17 residues. V was shortened by 7 bases and J by 4 bases, with 23 bases between the two germline ends. From germline, CDR1 is SGHVS and CDR2 FNYEAQ. CDR3 loop: CASTKDPPQNSGNTIYF. For the CDR3, the DNA is TGTGCCAGCACCAAGGACCCCCCCCAGAATTCCGGAAACACCATATATTTT.

The rearrangement joins TRBV18 to TRBJ2-1; D may be TRBD1 (7 bases). In germline, CDR1 is KGHSH, CDR2 LQKENI. The V and J ends lost 2 bases and 7 bases respectively, with 18 bases between them. The length of the CDR3 is 16 residues. The CDR3 loop is CASSPGQGGLVNEQFF. CDR3 bases: TGTGCCAGCTCACCAGGGCAGGGGGGCCTTGTAAATGAGCAGTTCTTC.

The chain recombines TRBV15 with TRBJ1-1; D unclear. V lost 0 bases to trimming and J lost 1 base, with 3 bases between them. The length of the CDR3 is 13 residues. Germline values: CDR1 LNHNV, CDR2 YYDKDF (reference sequence). Written as DNA, the CDR3 is TGTGCCACCAGCAGAGACACGAACACTGAAGCTTTCTTT. Its protein product is CATSRDTNTEAFF.

The V call is TRBV10-3, the J call TRBJ1-5; the D is unclear. The ends were cut back, 3 bases at V and 4 bases at J, with 13 bases in the middle. The CDR3 contains 15 residues. Germline V CDR1 and CDR2: ENHRY, SYGVKD. CDR3 in amino acids: CAISEVGQANQPQHF. CDR3 coding DNA: TGTGCCATCAGTGAAGTTGGCCAGGCTAATCAGCCCCAGCATTTT.

V usage is TRBV5-1 and J usage is TRBJ1-2; D gene ambiguous. This CDR3 comprises 14 residues. Trimming took 5 bases from V and 4 from J, leaving 15 bases between them. Germline V lookup: CDR1 SGHRS, CDR2 YFSETQ. The CDR3 DNA sequence: TGCGCCAGCAGGGAAAGAGCAGATACCTATGGCTACACCTTC. Protein sequence: CASRERADTYGYTF.